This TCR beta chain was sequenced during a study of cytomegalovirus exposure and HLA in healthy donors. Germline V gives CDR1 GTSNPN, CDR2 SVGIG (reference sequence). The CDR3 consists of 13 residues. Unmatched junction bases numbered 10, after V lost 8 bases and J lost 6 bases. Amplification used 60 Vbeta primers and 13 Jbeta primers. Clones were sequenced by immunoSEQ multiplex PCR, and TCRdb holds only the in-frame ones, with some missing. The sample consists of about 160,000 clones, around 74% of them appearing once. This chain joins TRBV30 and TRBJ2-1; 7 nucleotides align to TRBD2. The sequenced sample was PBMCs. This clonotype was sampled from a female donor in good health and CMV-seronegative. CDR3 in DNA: TGTGCCCTCACCGGCGGGAGTAGCAATGAGCAGTTCTTC. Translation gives CALTGGSSNEQFF.